What follows are 22 T cell receptor beta chains derived from one specimen sequenced in a study of T cells in Graves' hyperthyroidism and ophthalmopathy. Amplified regions were TCR beta CDR3 sequences from RNA transcripts. First-round RT-PCR of the TCR CDR3 relied on the HTBI primer set. TCRdb called the multiplex PCR reads again in MiXCR, with one record for every CDR3 protein. The profile shows about 520,000 distinct CDR3 sequences, approximately 24% of them singletons. Sequences were obtained from blood. The receptors come from a woman aged 25 to 45 with Graves' ophthalmopathy.

This clonotype was seen many times. The chain joins TRBV2 to TRBJ1-2; maybe TRBD1 (6 bases). Trimming shortened V by 6 bases and J by 8 bases, and 19 bases separated the two germline ends. The germline V gene has CDR1 SNHLY and CDR2 FYNNEI. The CDR3 length is 14 residues. CDR3 region: CASRTLRGAEGYTF. CDR3 DNA: TGTGCCAGCAGGACCCTCCGGGGGGCAGAGGGCTACACCTTC. Full variable domain (rest looked up from reference TRBV2 and TRBJ1-2): EPEVTQTPSHQVTQMGQEVILRCVPISNHLYFYWYRQILGQKVEFLVSFYNNEISEKSEIFDDQFSVERPDGSNFTLKIRSTKLEDSAMYFCASRTLRGAEGYTFGSGTRLTVV.

In this sample, this clonotype turned up a few times. This chain joins TRBV18 and TRBJ1-1; possible D gene TRBD1, 5 bases. The CDR3 sequence is 15 residues long. Germline CDR1 KGHSH, CDR2 LQKENI. V lost 0 bases to trimming and J lost 0 bases, with 8 bases between them. The CDR3 nucleotides are TGTGCCAGCTCACCACCGACGGGGGTGAACACTGAAGCTTTCTTT. Residues: CASSPPTGVNTEAFF.

This chain connects TRBV6-1 to TRBJ1-1; 7 bases fit TRBD1. The CDR3 covers 15 residues. Unmatched junction bases numbered 5, after V lost 3 bases and J lost 1 base. CDR1 and CDR2 (germline): MNHNS, SASEGT. The CDR3 DNA reads TGTGCCAGCAGTGATTACAGGGGACGGAACACTGAAGCTTTCTTT. Translation gives CASSDYRGRNTEAFF.

The chain combines TRBV27 with TRBJ1-1, with 7 bases matching TRBD1. The CDR3 is 14 amino acids. J was trimmed by 6 bases and V by 5 bases; bases with no gene match: 9. CDR1 is MNHEY and CDR2 is SMNVEV in the germline V gene (reference sequence). This CDR3 is CASSPLDRDAEAFF. CDR3 bases: TGTGCCAGCAGTCCCCTTGACAGGGACGCTGAAGCTTTCTTT.

This clonotype showed up many times. The chain combines TRBV7-2 with TRBJ1-1; no firm D call. Trimming removed 5 bases from V and 1 base from J, with 8 bases in between. In germline, CDR1 is SGHTA, CDR2 FQGNSA. CDR3 length: 13 residues. CDR3 sequence (DNA): TGTGCCAGCAGCAGCCGATCGAACACTGAAGCTTTCTTT. Its protein is CASSSRSNTEAFF.

There are a few counts of this clonotype. This chain links TRBV12-5 with TRBJ2-7; D tentatively fits TRBD1 or TRBD2 (5 bases each). With 1 base removed from V and 0 bases from J, the gap between germline ends came to 13 bases. Germline CDR1 LGHNT, CDR2 FRNRAP. The CDR3 extends over 16 amino acids. For the CDR3, the DNA is TGTGCTAGTGGTTTGGCCAACCGGGACCGCTCCTACGAGCAGTACTTC. It is translated as CASGLANRDRSYEQYF.

In this sample, this clonotype turned up many times. V and J are TRBV7-8 and TRBJ1-5; D may be TRBD1 (6 bases). CDR3 length: 13 amino acids. The germline V gene has CDR1 SGHVS and CDR2 FQNEAQ. Trimming cost V 5 bases and J 6 bases, with 11 bases left between them. CDR3 region: CASSIGGSQPQHF. Written as DNA, the CDR3 is TGTGCCAGCAGCATAGGGGGGTCTCAGCCCCAGCATTTT.

The V call is TRBV3-1, the J call TRBJ1-1; 8 nucleotides line up with TRBD1. Germline values: CDR1 LGHDT, CDR2 YNNKEL (reference sequence). The CDR3 covers 15 residues. J lost 1 base, V lost 4 bases, and 5 bases had no gene match. The CDR3 DNA sequence: TGTGCCAGCAGCCCACCCGACAGGGGGAACACTGAAGCTTTCTTT. This encodes CASSPPDRGNTEAFF. Together with reference TRBV3-1 and TRBJ1-1, the CDR3 gives the full variable domain: DTAVSQTPKYLVTQMGNDKSIKCEQNLGHDTMYWYKQDSKKFLKIMFSYNNKELIINETVPNRFSPKSPDKAHLNLHINSLELGDSAVYFCASSPPDRGNTEAFFGQGTRLTVV.

This rearrangement joins TRBV20-1 to TRBJ1-5; unclear D gene. Germline V lookup: CDR1 DFQATT, CDR2 SNEGSKA (reference sequence). With 1 base removed from V and 5 bases from J, the gap between germline ends came to 9 bases. The CDR3 is 13 residues long. CDR3 protein: CSARVSGDQPQHF. In DNA form, the CDR3 reads TGCAGTGCTAGAGTTTCGGGTGATCAGCCCCAGCATTTT.

This clonotype was observed many times. The chain couples TRBV11-2 to TRBJ1-2, with 11 bases that match TRBD1. Per the germline V gene, CDR1 is SGHAT and CDR2 is FQNNGV. This CDR3 contains 14 residues. Trimming took 4 bases from V and 8 from J; bases not matched to a gene: 6. The CDR3 protein is CASSSGQGARGYTF. The CDR3, as DNA: TGTGCCAGCAGCTCAGGACAGGGGGCGAGAGGCTACACCTTC.

A remark on this clonotype: A clone one base away is much larger, so this may be a read error. The chain is built from TRBV13 and TRBJ2-5, with D unresolved. Germline loops: CDR1 PRHDT, CDR2 FYEKMQ (reference sequence). The V gene lost 7 bases and the J gene lost 2 bases, with 14 bases spanning the gap. The CDR3 has 14 residues. The CDR3 coding sequence is TGTGCCAGCACCCGACATGGGCTTCAAGAGACCCAGTACTTC. Residues: CASTRHGLQETQYF.

This clonotype was counted ten times or more. J is TRBJ2-2 and V is TRBV5-1; 8 bases are shared with TRBD2. V was pared by 0 bases and J by 6 bases, with 4 bases of the junction left unmatched. Germline CDR1 and CDR2: SGHRS and YFSETQ. The length of the CDR3 is 15 residues. The CDR3, as DNA: TGCGCCAGCAGCTTGGAGCTAGCGGGCCCCGGGGAGCTGTTTTTT. It translates to CASSLELAGPGELFF.

This clonotype was counted ten times or more. The chain employs TRBV6-1 and TRBJ1-1; D call uncertain. The CDR3 consists of 14 residues. CDR1 is MNHNS and CDR2 is SASEGT in the germline V gene. The ends were cut back, 1 base at V and 13 bases at J, with 19 bases in the middle. CDR3: CASSEDISVGRLFF. DNA for the CDR3: TGTGCCAGCAGTGAAGATATAAGTGTGGGCCGGCTTTTCTTT.

The chain joins TRBV12-3 or TRBV12-4 to TRBJ2-7; maybe TRBD1 (6 bases). This CDR3 region has 12 residues. V lost 6 bases and J 7 bases, leaving 13 bases between the germline ends. CDR3 amino acids: CASRVTGREQYF. CDR3 in DNA: TGTGCCAGCAGAGTAACAGGGAGAGAGCAGTACTTC.

This clonotype was detected many times. The V and J genes are TRBV7-8 and TRBJ1-2, with D hard to call. Germline CDR1 reads SGHVS; CDR2 reads FQNEAQ. Trimming pared 3 bases from V and 3 bases from J, leaving 11 bases between. CDR3 size: 14 residues. The CDR3 nucleotides are TGTGCCAGCAGCTTCGGGCCCCCTGACTATGGCTACACCTTC. Its protein product is CASSFGPPDYGYTF.

V is TRBV15 and J is TRBJ2-4, with 9 bases aligning to TRBD1. The trim removed 3 bases at V and 4 bases at J, leaving 13 bases unmatched. There are 18 residues in the CDR3. Germline V CDR1 and CDR2: LNHNV, YYDKDF (reference sequence). CDR3 region: CATSRGAGQGRSKNIQYF. DNA for the CDR3: TGTGCCACCAGCAGGGGGGCGGGACAGGGTCGTTCAAAAAACATTCAGTACTTC.

This clonotype came up a few times. The V and J genes are TRBV19 and TRBJ1-5; D remains unclear. There are 14 residues in the CDR3. Germline CDR1 reads LNHDA; CDR2 reads SQIVND (reference sequence). V lost 3 bases and J lost 3, with 9 bases in between. As DNA, the CDR3 is TGTGCCAGTAGTATTTCGCCGAACAATCAGCCCCAGCATTTT. It codes for CASSISPNNQPQHF.

This clonotype has only one observation. The J gene is TRBJ1-6, the V gene TRBV28; no clear D. Trimming took off 2 bases at V and 15 bases at J, with 8 bases between the two ends. CDR1 and CDR2 (germline): MDHEN, SYDVKM. CDR3 length: 11 amino acids. CDR3 DNA sequence: TGTGCCAGCAGTTTAGGGAGGGTCCTCCACTTT. It translates to CASSLGRVLHF.

In its sample, this clonotype was seen a few times. J is TRBJ1-5 and V is TRBV7-2; D ambiguous. Germline loops: CDR1 SGHTA, CDR2 FQGNSA. V dropped 3 bases and J dropped 4 bases, with 7 bases sitting between them. This CDR3 comprises 13 residues. The CDR3 bases are TGTGCCAGCAGCTTTTTATGGAATCAGCCCCAGCATTTT. The encoded protein is CASSFLWNQPQHF.

In its sample, this clonotype was seen many times. The V gene is TRBV20-1, the J gene TRBJ2-5; a weak D match, TRBD2 (6 bases). V was clipped by 3 bases and J by 0 bases, with 17 bases between them. Germline loops: CDR1 DFQATT, CDR2 SNEGSKA (reference sequence). The CDR3 loop spans 16 amino acids. Here the CDR3 DNA reads TGCAGTGCTAGTCCCACCGCGGGGAGGAACCAAGAGACCCAGTACTTC. This translates into CSASPTAGRNQETQYF.

This clonotype was detected ten times or more. The V call is TRBV29-1, the J call TRBJ2-2, with a possible D match to TRBD2 (6 bases). There are 15 residues in the CDR3. CDR1 is SQVTM, CDR2 ANQGSEA, per germline. Between the trimmed V and J ends, which lost 1 base and 0 bases, there was a span of 9 bases. CDR3 DNA sequence: TGCAGCGTTGAAGGACTAGGTTCGAACACCGGGGAGCTGTTTTTT. Translation: CSVEGLGSNTGELFF.

This clonotype came up many times. The chain uses TRBV6-5 and TRBJ2-7, with 10 nucleotides matching TRBD1. CDR1 is MNHEY and CDR2 is SVGAGI in the germline V gene. This CDR3 spans 12 amino acids. Unmatched junction bases numbered 5, after V lost 4 bases and J lost 11 bases. The CDR3 here is CASSSGTGEEYF. The DNA of the CDR3 is TGTGCCAGCAGTTCCGGGACAGGGGAGGAGTACTTC.